This entry lists 21 T cell receptor beta chains sequenced from one sample in a study of T cells in Graves' hyperthyroidism and ophthalmopathy. It was RNA transcripts that yielded the amplified TCR beta CDR3 regions. The TCR CDR3 first-round RT-PCR relied on the HTBI primer set. TCRdb called the multiplex PCR reads again in MiXCR, with one record for every CDR3 protein. The sample has some 92,000 distinct CDR3 sequences, about 40% seen once. Sample: peripheral blood or thyroid tissue (not recorded which). These receptors were obtained from a woman aged 25 to 45 with Graves' hyperthyroidism.

This clonotype was detected a few times. V and J are TRBV7-8 and TRBJ1-1, with D uncertain. Germline V lookup: CDR1 SGHVS, CDR2 FQNEAQ. Trimming stripped 5 bases from V and 6 bases from J, with 13 bases between. The CDR3 runs 13 residues. The CDR3 reads CASSQYLDPEAFF. The CDR3 bases are TGTGCCAGCAGCCAATATTTGGATCCTGAAGCTTTCTTT. The complete variable domain, with remaining parts taken from reference TRBV7-8 and TRBJ1-1, reads GAGVSQSPRYKVAKRGQDVALRCDPISGHVSLFWYQQALGQGPEFLTYFQNEAQLDKSGLPSDRFFAERPEGSVSTLKIQRTQQEDSAVYLCASSQYLDPEAFFGQGTRLTVV.

This clonotype was counted ten times or more. This rearrangement joins TRBV19 to TRBJ2-7; D is ambiguous. The CDR3 contains 14 residues. Trimming removed 4 bases from V and 1 base from J, with 11 bases in between. Germline values: CDR1 LNHDA, CDR2 SQIVND (reference sequence). The CDR3 spells CASSTGEESYEQYF. DNA of the CDR3: TGTGCCAGTAGTACCGGTGAAGAGTCCTACGAGCAGTACTTC.

Comments on this clonotype: Without the conserved terminal phenylalanine or tryptophan, this CDR3 likely stems from a read error. The rearrangement joins TRBV6-5 to TRBJ2-3; D possibly corresponds to TRBD1 (6 bases). This CDR3 has 15 residues. Germline loops: CDR1 MNHEY, CDR2 SVGAGI. V lost 6 bases and J 2 bases, leaving 15 bases between the germline ends. The CDR3 loop reads CASSLTGLYTDTQYS. Written as DNA, the CDR3 is TGTGCCAGCAGCCTAACAGGGCTATACACAGATACGCAGTATTCT.

The chain has TRBV30 and TRBJ2-7; 10 positions agree with TRBD2. The germline V gene encodes CDR1 GTSNPN and CDR2 SVGIG (reference sequence). CDR3 length equals 13 residues. The V gene end was trimmed by 6 bases and the J gene end by 3 bases; junction bases not matched to a gene: 5. Here the CDR3 reads CACKLAGDYEQYF. CDR3 DNA sequence: TGTGCCTGCAAGCTAGCGGGAGACTACGAGCAGTACTTC.

The chain recombines TRBV2 with TRBJ2-2; D may be TRBD2 (5 bases). The CDR3 covers 16 residues. Trimming removed 8 bases from V and 4 bases from J, with 20 bases in between. Germline loops: CDR1 SNHLY, CDR2 FYNNEI. The CDR3 loop reads CASGANSGSTTGELFF. In nucleotides, the CDR3 is TGTGCCAGCGGTGCGAACTCGGGATCCACCACCGGGGAGCTGTTTTTT.

This clonotype was picked up many times. This rearrangement joins TRBV6-5 to TRBJ2-2; D is ambiguous. V shed 5 bases and J shed 0 bases, with 13 bases lying between them. Germline V lookup: CDR1 MNHEY, CDR2 SVGAGI. The CDR3 extends over 16 amino acids. The CDR3 DNA is TGTGCCAGCAGTCGGTCATTGGGGTCGAACACCGGGGAGCTGTTTTTT. This codes for CASSRSLGSNTGELFF.

This clonotype was seen many times. The V and J genes are TRBV28 and TRBJ2-5, with 13 nucleotides matching TRBD2. The V gene's germline CDR1 is MDHEN and CDR2 SYDVKM. This CDR3 is built from 16 residues. Trimming removed 2 bases from V and 4 bases from J; junction bases left unmatched: 4. CDR3 in DNA: TGTGCCAGCAGTTTAAGACTAGCGGGAGGTGTAGAGACCCAGTACTTC. It translates to CASSLRLAGGVETQYF.

V is TRBV7-8 and J is TRBJ1-1, with D unresolved. Germline V lookup: CDR1 SGHVS, CDR2 FQNEAQ. Trimming cost V 5 bases and J 8 bases, with 9 bases left between them. There are 11 residues in the CDR3. CDR3 bases: TGTGCCAGCAGCCCTTTCACAGAAGCTTTCTTT. It translates to CASSPFTEAFF. The variable domain in full, completed from reference TRBV7-8 and TRBJ1-1, reads GAGVSQSPRYKVAKRGQDVALRCDPISGHVSLFWYQQALGQGPEFLTYFQNEAQLDKSGLPSDRFFAERPEGSVSTLKIQRTQQEDSAVYLCASSPFTEAFFGQGTRLTVV.

Sample share makes this clonotype medium-sized (0.01 to 0.1%). This chain uses TRBV15 with TRBJ2-2; a weak D match, TRBD2 (5 bases). Deletions cut 6 bases from V and 6 bases from J, with 14 bases between. Germline CDR1 LNHNV, CDR2 YYDKDF (reference sequence). The CDR3 runs 14 residues. CDR3 in DNA: TGTGCCACCAGTGCGGTTAGGCGGGCCGGGGAGCTGTTTTTT. The encoded protein is CATSAVRRAGELFF.

Ten or more counts support this clonotype. This rearrangement joins TRBV20-1 to TRBJ2-7; 9 positions match TRBD2. Germline V gene sequence: CDR1 DFQATT, CDR2 SNEGSKA (reference sequence). The CDR3 consists of 17 residues. V was pared by 0 bases and J by 2 bases, with 11 bases of the junction left unmatched. CDR3 bases: TGCAGTGCTAGAGATCGGGATAGCGGGAGAGTTCCCTACGAGCAGTACTTC. It codes for CSARDRDSGRVPYEQYF.

The table lists this clonotype with many counts. This chain joins TRBV28 and TRBJ2-5; 7 bases are a match to TRBD1. With 5 bases clipped from V and 2 bases from J, the junction kept 2 bases outside the gene matches. CDR1 is MDHEN, CDR2 SYDVKM, per germline. This CDR3 has 13 amino acids. CDR3 sequence (DNA): TGTGCCAGCAGTAAGGGACAGCAAGAGACCCAGTACTTC. This gives the protein CASSKGQQETQYF.

This clonotype was picked up many times. The chain joins TRBV10-3 to TRBJ2-3; 12 bases agree with TRBD2. With 5 bases clipped from V and 4 bases from J, the junction kept 13 bases outside the gene matches. The CDR3 length is 18 residues. CDR1 ENHRY and CDR2 SYGVKD come from the germline V gene. The DNA for the CDR3 is TGTGCCATCAGTACGACTGGAAGACTAGCGGGAGTCGCAGATACGCAGTATTTT. Residues: CAISTTGRLAGVADTQYF.

This clonotype was recorded at least ten times. This chain links TRBV10-3 with TRBJ2-6; the match to TRBD1 covers 9 bases. V dropped 6 bases and J dropped 0; count of bases not matched to a gene: 18. There are 21 residues in the CDR3. Per germline, CDR1 ENHRY and CDR2 SYGVKD. CDR3 DNA sequence: TGTGCCATCAGCCATATCATTCCGGGACAGGGTTTCCACTCTGGGGCCAACGTCCTGACTTTC. Its protein is CAISHIIPGQGFHSGANVLTF.

This clonotype was detected many times. V usage is TRBV24-1 and J usage is TRBJ1-5; D remains unclear. The CDR3 contains 12 residues. Trimming shortened V by 6 bases and J by 6 bases, and 8 bases separated the two germline ends. Germline-derived CDR1 and CDR2 are KGHDR and SFDVKD. Written as DNA, the CDR3 is TGTGCCACCAGTATACCAGGTCAGCCCCAGCATTTT. Translating it yields CATSIPGQPQHF.

This clonotype has ten or more counts. The chain combines TRBV28 with TRBJ1-2, with D tentatively TRBD1 (5 bases). Trimming removed 6 bases at V and 4 bases at J, with 9 bases between. The CDR3 runs to 12 residues. Looked up from germline, CDR1 is MDHEN and CDR2 is SYDVKM. CDR3 loop: CASSGTVYGYTF. The CDR3 nucleotides read TGTGCCAGCAGCGGGACGGTCTATGGCTACACCTTC.

V usage is TRBV19 and J usage is TRBJ1-5; D possibly corresponds to TRBD1 (6 bases). The germline gives CDR1 LNHDA, CDR2 SQIVND (reference sequence). Trimming left V 7 bases short and J 5 bases short, with 9 bases between. The CDR3 sequence is 12 residues long. The CDR3, as DNA: TGTGCCAGTAAGGACAGATATCAGCCCCAGCATTTT. Translated: CASKDRYQPQHF.

This chain links TRBV2 with TRBJ2-7; D is perhaps TRBD2 (6 bases). The CDR3 is 12 amino acids. Per the germline V gene, CDR1 is SNHLY and CDR2 is FYNNEI. The V and J ends lost 7 bases and 6 bases respectively, with 13 bases between them. CDR3 loop: CASIGGKAEQYF. The CDR3 bases are TGTGCCAGCATCGGCGGGAAAGCCGAGCAGTACTTC.

The CDR3 DNA is TGTGCCTGGAAAACCCTCCACGAGCAGTACTTC. Encoded protein: CAWKTLHEQYF. The chain recombines TRBV30 with TRBJ2-7; no definite D call. Trimming took off 4 bases at V and 5 bases at J, with 9 bases between the two ends. Per the germline V gene, CDR1 is GTSNPN and CDR2 is SVGIG (reference sequence). This CDR3 contains 11 residues.

In the case of this clonotype: A read error is likely, as this CDR3 ends without the conserved phenylalanine or tryptophan. The chain links TRBV2 to TRBJ1-2; TRBD1 is a possible D gene (6 bases). Germline-derived CDR1 and CDR2 are SNHLY and FYNNEI. There are 14 residues in the CDR3. The CDR3 bases are TGTGCCAGCAGTTTGTCGGGGGGCGGCTATGGATACACCCTC. It translates to CASSLSGGGYGYTL.

This clonotype came up a few times. This may be a read error, as it is one base from a much larger clone. The J gene is TRBJ1-1, the V gene TRBV4-1, with D unresolved. This CDR3 is 14 amino acids long. Germline V gene sequence: CDR1 MGHRA, CDR2 YSYEKL. This chain's CDR3 is CASSLYRGNAEAFF. The CDR3 bases are TGCGCCAGCAGCCTATATAGAGGGAACGCTGAAGCTTTCTTT.

About this clonotype: A much larger clonotype is one base distant, so this may be a read error. This rearrangement joins TRBV2 to TRBJ1-2; D perhaps matches TRBD1 (5 bases). Germline loops: CDR1 SNHLY, CDR2 FYNNEI. The CDR3 sequence is 14 residues long. CDR3 loop: CTSRQTTVSYGYTF. CDR3 DNA: TGTACCAGCAGACAGACTACGGTATCCTATGGCTACACCTTC.